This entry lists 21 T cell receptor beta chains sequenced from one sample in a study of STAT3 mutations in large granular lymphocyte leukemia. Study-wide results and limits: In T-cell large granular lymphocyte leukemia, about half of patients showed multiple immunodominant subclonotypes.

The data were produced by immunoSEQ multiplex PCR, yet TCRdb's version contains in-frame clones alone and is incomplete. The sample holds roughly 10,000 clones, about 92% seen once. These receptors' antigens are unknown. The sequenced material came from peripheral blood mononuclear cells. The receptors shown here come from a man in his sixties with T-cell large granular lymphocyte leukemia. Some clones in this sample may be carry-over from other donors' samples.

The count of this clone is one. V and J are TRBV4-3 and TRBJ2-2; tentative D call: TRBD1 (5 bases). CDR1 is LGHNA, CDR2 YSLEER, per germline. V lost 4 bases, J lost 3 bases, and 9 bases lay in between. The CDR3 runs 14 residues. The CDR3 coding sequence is TGCGCCAGCAGCCGAGACAGTTACACCGGGGAGCTGTTTTTT. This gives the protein CASSRDSYTGELFF.

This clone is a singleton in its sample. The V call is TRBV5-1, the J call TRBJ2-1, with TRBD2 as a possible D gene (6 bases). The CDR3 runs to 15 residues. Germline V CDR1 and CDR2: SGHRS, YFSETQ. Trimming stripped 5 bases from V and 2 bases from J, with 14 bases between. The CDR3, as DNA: TGCGCCAGCAGGCTCGGTAGCGGCACCTACAATGAGCAGTTCTTC. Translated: CASRLGSGTYNEQFF.

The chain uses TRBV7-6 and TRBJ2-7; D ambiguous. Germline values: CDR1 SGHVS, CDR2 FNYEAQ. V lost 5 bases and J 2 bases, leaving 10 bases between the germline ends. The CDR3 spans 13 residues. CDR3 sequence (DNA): TGTGCCAGCAGCCCGTACGAGACCTACGAGCAGTACTTC. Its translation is CASSPYETYEQYF.

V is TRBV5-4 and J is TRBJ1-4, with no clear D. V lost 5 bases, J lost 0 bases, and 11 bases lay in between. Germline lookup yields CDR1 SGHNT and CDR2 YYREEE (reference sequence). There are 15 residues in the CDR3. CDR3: CASREGGTTNEKLFF. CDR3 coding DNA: TGTGCCAGCAGAGAGGGTGGGACAACTAATGAAAAACTGTTTTTT. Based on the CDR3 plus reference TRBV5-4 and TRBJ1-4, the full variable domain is ETGVTQSPTHLIKTRGQQVTLRCSSQSGHNTVSWYQQALGQGPQFIFQYYREEENGRGNFPPRFSGLQFPNYSSELNVNALELDDSALYLCASREGGTTNEKLFFGSGTQLSVL.

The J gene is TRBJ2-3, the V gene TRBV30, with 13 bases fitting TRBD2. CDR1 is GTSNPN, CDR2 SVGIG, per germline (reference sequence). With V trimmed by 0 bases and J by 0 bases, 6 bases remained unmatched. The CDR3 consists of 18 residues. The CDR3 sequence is CAWSVGLAGIISTDTQYF. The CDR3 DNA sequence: TGTGCCTGGAGTGTGGGACTAGCGGGAATAATTAGCACAGATACGCAGTATTTT. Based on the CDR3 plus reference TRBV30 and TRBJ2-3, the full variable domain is SQTIHQWPATLVQPVGSPLSLECTVEGTSNPNLYWYRQAAGRGLQLLFYSVGIGQISSEVPQNLSASRPQDRQFILSSKKLLLSDSGFYLCAWSVGLAGIISTDTQYFGPGTRLTVL.

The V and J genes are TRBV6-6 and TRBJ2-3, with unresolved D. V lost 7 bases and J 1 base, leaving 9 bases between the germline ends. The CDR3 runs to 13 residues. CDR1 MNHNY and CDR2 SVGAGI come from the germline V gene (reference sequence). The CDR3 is CASTPRGTDTQYF. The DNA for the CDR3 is TGTGCCAGCACCCCTAGGGGCACAGATACGCAGTATTTT.

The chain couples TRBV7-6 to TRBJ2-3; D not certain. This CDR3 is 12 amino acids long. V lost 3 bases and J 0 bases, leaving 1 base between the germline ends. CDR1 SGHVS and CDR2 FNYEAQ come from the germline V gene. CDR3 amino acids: CASSLSTDTQYF. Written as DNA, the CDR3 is TGTGCCAGCAGCTTGAGCACAGATACGCAGTATTTT. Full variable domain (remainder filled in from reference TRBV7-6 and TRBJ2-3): GAGVSQSPRYKVTKRGQDVALRCDPISGHVSLYWYRQALGQGPEFLTYFNYEAQQDKSGLPNDRFSAERPEGSISTLTIQRTEQRDSAMYRCASSLSTDTQYFGPGTRLTVL.

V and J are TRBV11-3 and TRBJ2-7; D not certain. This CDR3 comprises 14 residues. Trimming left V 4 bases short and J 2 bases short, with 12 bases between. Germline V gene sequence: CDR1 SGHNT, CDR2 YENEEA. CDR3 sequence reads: CASSSFSKPYEQYF. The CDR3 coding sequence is TGTGCCAGCAGCTCCTTTAGCAAACCCTACGAGCAGTACTTC.

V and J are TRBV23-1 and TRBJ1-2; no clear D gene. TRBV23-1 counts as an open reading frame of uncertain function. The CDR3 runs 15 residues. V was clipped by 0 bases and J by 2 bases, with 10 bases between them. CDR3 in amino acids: CASSQSGFLNYGYTF. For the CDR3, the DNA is TGCGCCAGCAGTCAATCGGGGTTCTTAAACTATGGCTACACCTTC.

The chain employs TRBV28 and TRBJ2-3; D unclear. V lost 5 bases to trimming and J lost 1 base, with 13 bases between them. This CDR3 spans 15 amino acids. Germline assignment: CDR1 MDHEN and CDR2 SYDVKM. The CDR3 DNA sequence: TGTGCCAGCAGTCCTTACAACAGAGGCACAGATACGCAGTATTTT. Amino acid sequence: CASSPYNRGTDTQYF.

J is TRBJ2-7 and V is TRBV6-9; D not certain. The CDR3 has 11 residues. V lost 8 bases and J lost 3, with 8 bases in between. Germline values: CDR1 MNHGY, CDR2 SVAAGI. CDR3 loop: CASGIFYEQYF. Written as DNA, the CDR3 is TGTGCCAGCGGAATTTTCTACGAGCAGTACTTC.

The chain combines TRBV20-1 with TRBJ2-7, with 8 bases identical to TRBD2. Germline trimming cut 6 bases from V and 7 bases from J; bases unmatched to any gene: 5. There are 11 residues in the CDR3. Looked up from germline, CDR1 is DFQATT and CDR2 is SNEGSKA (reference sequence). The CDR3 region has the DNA TGCAGTGCCAGACTAGCGCGGGAGCAGTACTTC. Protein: CSARLAREQYF.

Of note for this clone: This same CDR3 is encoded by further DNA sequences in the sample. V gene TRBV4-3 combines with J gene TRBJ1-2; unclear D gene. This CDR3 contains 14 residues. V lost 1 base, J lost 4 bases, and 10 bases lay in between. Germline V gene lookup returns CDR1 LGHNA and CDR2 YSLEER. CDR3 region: CASSQARHLYGYTF. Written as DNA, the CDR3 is TGCGCCAGCAGCCAAGCCCGACATCTCTATGGCTACACCTTC.

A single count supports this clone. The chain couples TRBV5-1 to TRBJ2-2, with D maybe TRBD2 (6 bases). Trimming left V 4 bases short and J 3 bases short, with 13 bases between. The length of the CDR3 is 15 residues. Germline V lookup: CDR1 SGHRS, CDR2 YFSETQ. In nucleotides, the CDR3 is TGCGCCAGCAGCCTCGGGACGGGGGACACCGGGGAGCTGTTTTTT. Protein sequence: CASSLGTGDTGELFF.

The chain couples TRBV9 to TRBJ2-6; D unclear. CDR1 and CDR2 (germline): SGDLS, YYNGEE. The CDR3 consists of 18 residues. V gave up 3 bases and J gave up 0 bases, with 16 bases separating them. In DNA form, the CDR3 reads TGTGCCAGCAGCGCGAACCACGGGCTCCACTCTGGGGCCAACGTCCTGACTTTC. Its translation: CASSANHGLHSGANVLTF.

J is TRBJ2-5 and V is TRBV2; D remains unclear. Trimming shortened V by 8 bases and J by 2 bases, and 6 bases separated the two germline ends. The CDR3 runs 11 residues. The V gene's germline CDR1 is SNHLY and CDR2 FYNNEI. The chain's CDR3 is CASCVQETQYF. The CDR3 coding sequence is TGTGCCAGCTGCGTTCAAGAGACCCAGTACTTC.

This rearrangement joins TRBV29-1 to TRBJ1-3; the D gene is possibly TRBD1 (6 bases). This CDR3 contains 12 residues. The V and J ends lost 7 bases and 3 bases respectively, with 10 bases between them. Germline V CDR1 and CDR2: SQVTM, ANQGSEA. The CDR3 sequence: CSGGADGNTIYF. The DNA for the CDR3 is TGCAGCGGGGGGGCCGATGGAAACACCATATATTTT.

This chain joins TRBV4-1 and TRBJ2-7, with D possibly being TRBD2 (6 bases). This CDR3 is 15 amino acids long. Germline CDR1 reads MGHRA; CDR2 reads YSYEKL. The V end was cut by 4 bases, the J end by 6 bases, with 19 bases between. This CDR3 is CASSPSELAGGEQYF. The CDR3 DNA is TGCGCCAGCAGCCCTAGTGAACTAGCTGGAGGCGAGCAGTACTTC.

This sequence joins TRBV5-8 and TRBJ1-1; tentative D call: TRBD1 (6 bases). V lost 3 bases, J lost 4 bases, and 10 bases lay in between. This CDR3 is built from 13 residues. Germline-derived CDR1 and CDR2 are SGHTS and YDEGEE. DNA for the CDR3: TGTGCCAGCAGCTCTCAGGGGATCACTGAAGCTTTCTTT. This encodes CASSSQGITEAFF. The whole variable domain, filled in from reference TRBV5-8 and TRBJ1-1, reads EAGVTQSPTHLIKTRGQQATLRCSPISGHTSVYWYQQALGLGLQFLLWYDEGEERNRGNFPPRFSGRQFPNYSSELNVNALELEDSALYLCASSSQGITEAFFGQGTRLTVV.

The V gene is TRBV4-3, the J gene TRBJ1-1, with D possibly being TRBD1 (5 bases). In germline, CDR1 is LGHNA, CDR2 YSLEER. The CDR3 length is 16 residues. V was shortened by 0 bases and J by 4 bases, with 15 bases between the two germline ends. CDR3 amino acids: CASSQDGTAGGTEAFF. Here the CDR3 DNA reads TGCGCCAGCAGCCAAGATGGGACCGCTGGGGGCACTGAAGCTTTCTTT.

Written as DNA, the CDR3 is TGTGCCACCAGACAGGGACTTAGCAATCAGCCCCAGCATTTT. It yields the protein CATRQGLSNQPQHF. The chain joins TRBV15 to TRBJ1-5; TRBD1 is a possible D gene (6 bases). This CDR3 spans 14 amino acids. The germline V gene has CDR1 LNHNV and CDR2 YYDKDF (reference sequence). The V end lost 6 bases, the J end lost 0 bases, and 9 bases lay between the germline ends.